This entry describes one TCR beta chain. What it recognizes is unknown. This sample was included in a study of cytomegalovirus exposure and HLA in healthy donors. Findings and caveats of the study: Reported findings show TCR beta sequences accurately forecast HLA-A and HLA-B alleles in most subjects.

PCR used 60 Vbeta primers and 13 Jbeta primers. The assay was immunoSEQ multiplex PCR, and TCRdb's table has in-frame clones only and misses some. In the table there are about 120,000 clones, roughly 82% of which are singletons. Unrecorded immune exposure was likely among donors, who were nominally healthy when sampled. The sequence was collected from a woman in her 40s in good health and CMV-seropositive. Sample: PBMCs.

The CDR3 region has the DNA TGTGCCAGCAGCTTGGACAGGGAGTATAATTCACCCCTCCACTTT. Translated, it gives CASSLDREYNSPLHF. The V and J genes are TRBV5-6 and TRBJ1-6, with D tentatively TRBD1 (6 bases). Germline V lookup: CDR1 SGHDT, CDR2 YYEEEE. The V gene lost 0 bases and the J gene lost 4 bases, with 8 bases spanning the gap. The CDR3 covers 15 residues.